This T cell receptor beta chain originates from a study of T cell responses to AZD1222 COVID-19 vaccine. Study-wide results and limits: Close to half of spike-specific TCRs reportedly recognize unmutated variant regions. After the peak T cell response, and only then, were repertoires sampled. White British ancestry dominated among donors, who included more females, and clonal diversity was possibly underestimated.

Turning to this clone: Antigen: not known.

There are 15 residues in the CDR3. V shed 0 bases and J shed 6 bases, with 12 bases lying between them. Germline assignment: CDR1 LGHDT and CDR2 YNNKEL (reference sequence). Only in-frame clones appear in the TCRdb table, and some are missing; sequencing was by immunoSEQ multiplex PCR. Here the sample spans 100,000 to 150,000 clones, roughly 91% being singletons. Sequenced here: peripheral blood, sampled on day 0 of MenACWY control vaccination. The chain is built from TRBV3-1 (or the pseudogene TRBV3-2) and TRBJ1-5, with D possibly TRBD1 on 5 matching bases. This clonotype was sampled from an adult in good health. CDR3 sequence reads: CASSQDKGRGQPQHF. The CDR3 DNA follows: TGTGCCAGCAGCCAAGATAAAGGGAGGGGTCAGCCCCAGCATTTT.